A single sample is the source of the 32 T cell receptor beta chains below, sequenced in a study of T cells in Graves' hyperthyroidism and ophthalmopathy. TCR beta CDR3 sequences were amplified from RNA transcripts. HTBI primers drove first-round RT-PCR of the TCR CDR3. Each CDR3 protein is one row after TCRdb ran MiXCR on the multiplex PCR reads. The profile shows a few hundred thousand distinct CDR3 sequences, around 16% of them singletons. The sequenced material came from blood. These TCRs come from a woman younger than 45 with Graves' hyperthyroidism.

This clonotype was picked up a small number of times. The genes are TRBV5-5 and TRBJ1-6, with D hard to call. Trimming cost V 3 bases and J 7 bases, with 11 bases left between them. CDR1 is SGHKS, CDR2 YYEKEE, per germline (reference sequence). The CDR3 contains 14 residues. CDR3 sequence: CASSSRVGNSPLHF. The CDR3, as DNA: TGTGCCAGCAGCTCTCGGGTGGGGAATTCACCCCTCCACTTT.

This chain connects TRBV10-3 to TRBJ1-6; no clear D. CDR3 length equals 14 residues. Germline CDR1 is ENHRY and CDR2 is SYGVKD. Trimming shortened V by 9 bases and J by 7 bases, and 16 bases separated the two germline ends. This CDR3 is CAIKNTVLNSPLHF. DNA for the CDR3: TGTGCCATAAAAAACACGGTATTGAATTCACCCCTCCACTTT.

This clonotype was seen many times. The chain couples TRBV3-1 to TRBJ2-3; D possibly matches TRBD1 or TRBD2 (5 bases each). From germline, CDR1 is LGHDT and CDR2 YNNKEL (reference sequence). The CDR3 length is 15 residues. V was clipped by 4 bases and J by 4 bases, with 15 bases between them. This CDR3 reads CASSLGGGVPDTQYF. CDR3 DNA: TGTGCCAGCAGCCTTGGTGGGGGAGTCCCAGATACGCAGTATTTT.

The chain is built from TRBV12-3 or TRBV12-4 and TRBJ2-3; 7 bases line up with TRBD2. The CDR3 runs 15 residues. Trimming cost V 5 bases and J 1 base; bases outside gene matches: 6. The CDR3 is CASSIQRGGTDTQYF. DNA of the CDR3: TGTGCCAGCAGTATACAGCGGGGAGGCACAGATACGCAGTATTTT.

The rearrangement joins TRBV6-1 to TRBJ2-3; TRBD1 might be the D (5 bases). Germline V gene data show CDR1 as MNHNS and CDR2 as SASEGT. Trimming removed 11 bases at V and 0 bases at J, with 9 bases between. The CDR3 extends over 12 amino acids. In nucleotides, the CDR3 is TGTGCCGGGCAGGGAAGCACAGATACGCAGTATTTT. Its protein is CAGQGSTDTQYF.

The V call is TRBV5-6, the J call TRBJ2-1; tentative D call: TRBD2 (6 bases). Germline-derived CDR1 and CDR2 are SGHDT and YYEEEE. V was trimmed by 4 bases and J by 0 bases, leaving 20 bases between them. The CDR3 is made up of 18 amino acids. The CDR3 DNA sequence: TGTGCCAGCAGCCCCATGGGCGGGGCAACCAGCTCCTACAATGAGCAGTTCTTC. It yields the protein CASSPMGGATSSYNEQFF.

This clonotype was observed a handful of times. The chain joins TRBV27 to TRBJ1-6, with D unclear. This CDR3 contains 13 residues. Trimming pared 0 bases from V and 7 bases from J, leaving 4 bases between. Germline values: CDR1 MNHEY, CDR2 SMNVEV (reference sequence). CDR3 region: CASSLSGNSPLHF. The CDR3 nucleotides are TGTGCCAGCAGTTTATCTGGCAATTCACCCCTCCACTTT.

The chain uses TRBV4-1 and TRBJ2-1, with 7 bases matching TRBD2. Germline trimming cut 0 bases from V and 2 bases from J; bases unmatched to any gene: 4. The CDR3 consists of 16 residues. Germline CDR1 and CDR2: MGHRA and YSYEKL. The CDR3 DNA sequence: TGCGCCAGCAGCCAAGATCTAGCGGTTCCCTACAATGAGCAGTTCTTC. It encodes CASSQDLAVPYNEQFF.

The chain's CDR3 is CSVASGGRTLYGYTF. CDR3 sequence (DNA): TGCAGCGTTGCATCTGGGGGGAGGACGCTCTATGGCTACACCTTC. The chain has TRBV29-1 and TRBJ1-2; tentatively, D is TRBD1 (5 bases). The CDR3 is 15 amino acids. From germline, CDR1 is SQVTM and CDR2 ANQGSEA. Trimming pared 4 bases from V and 4 bases from J, leaving 19 bases between.

In this sample, this clonotype turned up many times. This chain links TRBV4-1 with TRBJ2-1, with D unclear. V was pared by 0 bases and J by 12 bases, with 9 bases between. Per the germline V gene, CDR1 is MGHRA and CDR2 is YSYEKL. The CDR3 is 12 amino acids. CDR3 in amino acids: CASSQEGSRQFF. The CDR3 DNA reads TGCGCCAGCAGCCAAGAGGGTAGCCGGCAGTTCTTC.

The table lists this clonotype with many counts. This rearrangement joins TRBV7-3 to TRBJ2-1; 8 bases line up with TRBD1. The CDR3 has 13 residues. The germline CDR1 and CDR2 sequences are SGHTA and FQGTGA. J gave up 6 bases and V 4 bases, and 2 bases lay outside the gene matches. The CDR3 DNA reads as TGTGCCAGCAGCTCGACAGGGGTCAATGAGCAGTTCTTC. It is translated as CASSSTGVNEQFF.

Remarks on this clonotype: A much bigger clone sits one base away, suggesting this may be a read error. The V gene is TRBV29-1, the J gene TRBJ2-7; TRBD1 matches 12 bases. In germline, CDR1 is SQVTM, CDR2 ANQGSEA. The CDR3 is 13 amino acids. The CDR3 region is CGVAGQGAIEQYF. The CDR3 coding sequence is TGCGGCGTGGCGGGACAGGGGGCGATCGAGCAGTACTTC.

This clonotype was detected only a few times. The rearrangement uses TRBV3-1 and TRBJ1-1; TRBD1 is a possible D gene (5 bases). V was clipped by 5 bases and J by 5 bases, with 12 bases between them. The CDR3 sequence is 13 residues long. Germline CDR1 reads LGHDT; CDR2 reads YNNKEL (reference sequence). The DNA of the CDR3 is TGTGCCAGCAGCATGACCGGGGGAACTGAAGCTTTCTTT. Amino acid sequence: CASSMTGGTEAFF.

This clonotype has more than one count but fewer than ten. The chain has TRBV7-9 and TRBJ2-3; 9 nucleotides align to TRBD2. The junction had 5 bases not matched to a gene; V was cut back by 5 bases and J by 5 bases. Germline values: CDR1 SEHNR, CDR2 FQNEAQ (reference sequence). The CDR3 runs 14 residues. The CDR3 reads CASSHGLARDTQYF. DNA for the CDR3: TGTGCCAGCAGCCACGGACTAGCGAGAGATACGCAGTATTTT.

The rearrangement uses TRBV24-1 and TRBJ2-5; D unresolved. In germline, CDR1 is KGHDR, CDR2 SFDVKD. Deletions cut 4 bases from V and 14 bases from J, with 10 bases between. There are 10 residues in the CDR3. In nucleotides, the CDR3 is TGTGCCACCAGTGAAAGTCCCCTTTACTTC. Translating it yields CATSESPLYF.

The rearrangement uses TRBV10-3 and TRBJ1-1, with D uncertain. In germline, CDR1 is ENHRY, CDR2 SYGVKD. The CDR3 is 14 residues long. V lost 2 bases and J lost 1, with 8 bases in between. The CDR3 DNA follows: TGTGCCATCAGTGAGGGCGGTCAGAACACTGAAGCTTTCTTT. Translation gives CAISEGGQNTEAFF.

About this clonotype itself: A junction boundary mismatches the germline segment, possibly from a read error. The chain has TRBV7-2 and TRBJ2-7; TRBD2 aligns across 10 bases. The CDR3 is made up of 14 amino acids. CDR1 is SGHTA and CDR2 is FQGNSA in the germline V gene. CDR3 DNA sequence: TGCGCCAGCAGTCTTACTAGCGGGAAGGGCGAGCAGTACTTC. The encoded protein is CASSLTSGKGEQYF.

The chain employs TRBV7-2 and TRBJ1-1; 7 bases are shared with TRBD1. The CDR3 is 14 amino acids. V trimming: 8 bases; J trimming: 1 base; junction bases outside the gene matches: 7. CDR1 and CDR2 (germline): SGHTA, FQGNSA. CDR3 nucleotide sequence: TGTGCCAGCGGCATCCGGGACAGGAACACTGAAGCTTTCTTT. Its protein is CASGIRDRNTEAFF. Supplemented by reference TRBV7-2 and TRBJ1-1, the full variable domain reads GAGVSQSPSNKVTEKGKDVELRCDPISGHTALYWYRQSLGQGLEFLIYFQGNSAPDKSGLPSDRFSAERTGGSVSTLTIQRTQQEDSAVYLCASGIRDRNTEAFFGQGTRLTVV.

The V and J genes are TRBV7-8 and TRBJ2-1, with D perhaps TRBD2 (5 bases). The germline V and J ends were trimmed by 6 bases and 9 bases, with 18 bases remaining between them. Looked up from germline, CDR1 is SGHVS and CDR2 is FQNEAQ. The CDR3 totals 14 residues. CDR3 amino acids: CASSFKQVGGEQFF. Written as DNA, the CDR3 is TGTGCCAGCAGTTTTAAGCAAGTTGGAGGTGAGCAGTTCTTC.

This clonotype occurred many times. The CDR3 bases are TGTGCCAGCAAACTTGACGGTTACAATCAGCCCCAGCATTTT. Protein product: CASKLDGYNQPQHF. The chain joins TRBV2 to TRBJ1-5, with D unclear. CDR3 size: 14 residues. Looked up from germline, CDR1 is SNHLY and CDR2 is FYNNEI. Deletions cut 7 bases from V and 3 bases from J, with 13 bases between.

This clonotype was detected many times. The chain combines TRBV12-3 or TRBV12-4 with TRBJ1-5; 9 nucleotides match TRBD1. There are 22 residues in the CDR3. Trimming cost V 3 bases and J 0 bases; bases outside gene matches: 21. This chain's CDR3 is CASSFPLLSGTGISYSNQPQHF. The CDR3 bases are TGTGCCAGCAGTTTCCCACTCCTATCCGGGACAGGGATCTCATATAGCAATCAGCCCCAGCATTTT.

This clonotype has a handful of counts. The chain uses TRBV27 and TRBJ1-4, with D hard to call. The germline V gene has CDR1 MNHEY and CDR2 SMNVEV (reference sequence). This CDR3 is built from 15 residues. The ends were cut back, 4 bases at V and 5 bases at J, with 14 bases in the middle. CDR3 loop: CASSSPGLGNEKLFF. The DNA for the CDR3 is TGTGCCAGCAGTTCCCCCGGACTCGGGAATGAAAAACTGTTTTTT.

The table lists this clonotype with a few counts. The rearrangement uses TRBV19 and TRBJ2-1, with 8 bases identical to TRBD2. Germline CDR1 and CDR2: LNHDA and SQIVND (reference sequence). The CDR3 extends over 15 amino acids. With 6 bases clipped from V and 4 bases from J, the junction kept 8 bases outside the gene matches. CDR3 sequence reads: CASSHTSGGYNEQFF. CDR3 coding DNA: TGTGCCAGTAGCCACACTAGCGGCGGTTACAATGAGCAGTTCTTC.

There are many counts of this clonotype. The chain joins TRBV20-1 to TRBJ2-5, with TRBD2 as a possible D gene (6 bases). With 0 bases removed from V and 1 base from J, the gap between germline ends came to 9 bases. The CDR3 sequence is 14 residues long. Germline V gives CDR1 DFQATT, CDR2 SNEGSKA (reference sequence). The CDR3 protein is CSARDVGGQETQYF. The DNA for the CDR3 is TGCAGTGCTAGAGATGTCGGGGGCCAAGAGACCCAGTACTTC.

This clonotype appeared many times. The genes are TRBV5-1 and TRBJ1-1, with a tentative D call TRBD1 (5 bases). CDR1 is SGHRS, CDR2 YFSETQ, per germline. This CDR3 region has 13 residues. Deletions cut 1 base from V and 7 bases from J, with 11 bases between. The CDR3 nucleotides are TGCGCCAGCAGCTTGAAAACCCAGGGTGAAGCTTTCTTT. Translating it yields CASSLKTQGEAFF.

Many counts were recorded for this clonotype. In DNA form, the CDR3 reads TGCAGTGCTAGAGAGGTTGTAGTGGGAACGTACAATTCACCCCTCCACTTT. This sequence encodes CSAREVVVGTYNSPLHF. This rearrangement joins TRBV20-1 to TRBJ1-6, with unresolved D. CDR1 is DFQATT and CDR2 is SNEGSKA in the germline V gene (reference sequence). The V gene lost 0 bases and the J gene lost 7 bases, with 19 bases spanning the gap. The CDR3 length is 17 residues.

This clonotype has a handful of counts. V is TRBV4-3 and J is TRBJ1-2; a possible D gene is TRBD1 (5 bases). The CDR3 is 14 amino acids. Between the trimmed V and J ends, which lost 1 base and 7 bases, there was a span of 13 bases. Germline lookup yields CDR1 LGHNA and CDR2 YSLEER. DNA for the CDR3: TGCGCCAGCAGCCAAGGATCAGGGCAGGCTGGCTACACCTTC. It specifies CASSQGSGQAGYTF.

In this sample, this clonotype turned up many times. The rearrangement joins TRBV20-1 to TRBJ2-1, with TRBD2 matching over 7 bases. V lost 1 base and J lost 7; bases outside the gene matches: 10. Germline CDR1 DFQATT, CDR2 SNEGSKA (reference sequence). This CDR3 region has 15 residues. The CDR3 reads CSARVPAGDVNEQFF. The CDR3 bases are TGCAGTGCTAGAGTCCCCGCGGGAGACGTAAATGAGCAGTTCTTC.

This clonotype was picked up many times. V usage is TRBV11-2 and J usage is TRBJ1-2; TRBD1 matches 8 bases. Per germline, CDR1 SGHAT and CDR2 FQNNGV. The J segment lost 3 bases and the V segment lost 1 base, leaving 4 bases of the junction unmatched. This CDR3 spans 15 amino acids. The CDR3 nucleotides read TGTGCCAGCAGCTTAGGGACAGGGCTATACTATGGCTACACCTTC. Its protein product is CASSLGTGLYYGYTF.

The chain is built from TRBV9 and TRBJ1-6; no firm D call. In germline, CDR1 is SGDLS, CDR2 YYNGEE. Trimming cost V 2 bases and J 4 bases, with 7 bases left between them. The CDR3 runs 14 residues. CDR3 DNA sequence: TGTGCCAGCAGCGTCGGCGATTATAATTCACCCCTCCACTTT. Translating it yields CASSVGDYNSPLHF.

This clonotype was seen a handful of times. The chain joins TRBV5-1 to TRBJ2-7, with D perhaps given as TRBD1 or TRBD2 (5 bases each). The CDR3 runs to 16 residues. With 4 bases removed from V and 0 bases from J, the gap between germline ends came to 17 bases. The germline gives CDR1 SGHRS, CDR2 YFSETQ. The CDR3 DNA is TGCGCCAGCAGCGGGGGACCGGGTTTCCACTCCTACGAGCAGTACTTC. It encodes CASSGGPGFHSYEQYF.

This clonotype appeared many times. DNA of the CDR3: TGCAGTGCTGGCAAGACAGGGGTGGGGGAGACCCAGTACTTC. Its translation is CSAGKTGVGETQYF. The rearrangement uses TRBV20-1 and TRBJ2-5, with 8 bases fitting TRBD1. J was trimmed by 5 bases and V by 5 bases; bases with no gene match: 10. The germline V gene encodes CDR1 DFQATT and CDR2 SNEGSKA (reference sequence). This CDR3 is 14 amino acids long.